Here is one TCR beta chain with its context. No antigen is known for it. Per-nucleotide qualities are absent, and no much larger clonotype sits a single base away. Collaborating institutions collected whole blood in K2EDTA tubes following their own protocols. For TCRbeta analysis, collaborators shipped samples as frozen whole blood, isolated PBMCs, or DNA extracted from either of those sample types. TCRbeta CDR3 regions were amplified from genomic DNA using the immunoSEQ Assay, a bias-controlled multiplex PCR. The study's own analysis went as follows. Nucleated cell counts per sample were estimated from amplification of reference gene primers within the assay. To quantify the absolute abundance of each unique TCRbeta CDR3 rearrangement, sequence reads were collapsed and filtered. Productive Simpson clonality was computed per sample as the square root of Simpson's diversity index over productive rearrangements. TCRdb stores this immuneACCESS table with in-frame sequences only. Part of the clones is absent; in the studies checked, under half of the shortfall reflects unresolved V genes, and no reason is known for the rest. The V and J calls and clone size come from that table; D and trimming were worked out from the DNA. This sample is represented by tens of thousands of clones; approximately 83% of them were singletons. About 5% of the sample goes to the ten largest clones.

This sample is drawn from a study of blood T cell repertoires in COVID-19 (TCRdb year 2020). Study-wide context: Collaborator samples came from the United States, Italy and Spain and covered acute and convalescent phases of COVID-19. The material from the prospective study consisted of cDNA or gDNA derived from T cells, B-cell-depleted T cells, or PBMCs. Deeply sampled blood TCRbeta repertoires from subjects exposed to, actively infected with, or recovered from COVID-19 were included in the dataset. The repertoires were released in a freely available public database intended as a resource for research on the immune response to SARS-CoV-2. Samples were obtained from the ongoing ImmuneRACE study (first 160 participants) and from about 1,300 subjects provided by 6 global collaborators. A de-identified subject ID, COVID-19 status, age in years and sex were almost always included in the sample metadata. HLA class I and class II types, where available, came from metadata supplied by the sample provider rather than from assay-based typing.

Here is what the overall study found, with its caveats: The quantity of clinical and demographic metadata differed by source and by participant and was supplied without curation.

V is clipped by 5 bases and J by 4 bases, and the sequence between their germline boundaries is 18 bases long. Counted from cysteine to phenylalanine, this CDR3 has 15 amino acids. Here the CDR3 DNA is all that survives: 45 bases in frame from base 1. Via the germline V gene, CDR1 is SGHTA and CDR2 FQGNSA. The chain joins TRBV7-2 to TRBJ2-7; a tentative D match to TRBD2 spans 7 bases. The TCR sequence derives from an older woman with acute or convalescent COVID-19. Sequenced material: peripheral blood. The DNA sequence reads TGTGCCAGCAGCCCCACAGGCGGGGGCCGTTACGAGCAGTACTTC. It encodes CASSPTGGGRYEQYF. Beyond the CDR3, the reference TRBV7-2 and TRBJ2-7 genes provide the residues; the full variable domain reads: GAGVSQSPSNKVTEKGKDVELRCDPISGHTALYWYRQSLGQGLEFLIYFQGNSAPDKSGLPSDRFSAERTGGSVSTLTIQRTQQEDSAVYLCASSPTGGGRYEQYFGPGTRLTVT.